One sample yielded the 11 T cell receptor beta chains listed below, sequenced in a study of T cell responses to AZD1222 COVID-19 vaccine. Libraries were prepared by immunoSEQ multiplex PCR; TCRdb keeps only in-frame clonotypes and omits some of them. The table lists about 130,000 clones, around 90% of them singletons, with approximately 2.8% in the top ten. Here the sequenced sample was peripheral blood, taken on day 0 of AZD1222 vaccination. These TCRs come from an adult in good health.

CDR3 nucleotides: TGTGCCAGCAGTTCGGGACAGGGAACCACTGAAGCTTTCTTT. Translating it yields CASSSGQGTTEAFF. This chain connects TRBV6-5 to TRBJ1-1; 9 positions match TRBD1. The CDR3 sequence is 14 residues long. Germline-derived CDR1 and CDR2 are MNHEY and SVGAGI. V lost 4 bases and J lost 4; bases outside the gene matches: 4.

This chain joins TRBV27 and TRBJ1-1; TRBD1 matches 10 bases. V shed 5 bases and J 6 bases; nucleotides not matched to a gene: 9. From germline, CDR1 is MNHEY and CDR2 SMNVEV (reference sequence). CDR3 size: 15 residues. Here the CDR3 reads CASSRRTGGESEAFF. DNA for the CDR3: TGTGCCAGCAGTAGACGGACAGGGGGTGAATCTGAAGCTTTCTTT.

This clone was found once. The chain is built from TRBV2 and TRBJ1-1; D is unclear. CDR1 SNHLY and CDR2 FYNNEI come from the germline V gene. This CDR3 has 11 residues. V was pared by 7 bases and J by 0 bases, with 3 bases between. This CDR3 reads CASIMNTEAFF. CDR3 sequence (DNA): TGTGCCAGCATTATGAACACTGAAGCTTTCTTT.

The chain recombines TRBV5-8 with TRBJ1-1; 9 bases match TRBD1. Germline-derived CDR1 and CDR2 are SGHTS and YDEGEE. V trimming: 9 bases; J trimming: 4 bases; junction bases outside the gene matches: 7. The CDR3 is 13 residues long. The CDR3 spells CATYRGRVTEAFF. The CDR3, as DNA: TGTGCCACCTACAGGGGGCGGGTCACTGAAGCTTTCTTT.

The chain recombines TRBV11-2 with TRBJ1-2; D possibly corresponds to TRBD1 (5 bases). Germline values: CDR1 SGHAT, CDR2 FQNNGV. Trimming shortened V by 5 bases and J by 4 bases, and 17 bases separated the two germline ends. The CDR3 runs 15 residues. CDR3 in amino acids: CASSVSQGIGYGYTF. In DNA, the CDR3 is TGTGCCAGCAGCGTCTCTCAGGGAATCGGCTATGGCTACACCTTC.

The genes are TRBV15 and TRBJ1-1; a weak D match, TRBD1 (5 bases). This CDR3 has 16 amino acids. The V and J ends lost 5 bases and 0 bases respectively, with 16 bases between them. From germline, CDR1 is LNHNV and CDR2 YYDKDF (reference sequence). Written as DNA, the CDR3 is TGTGCCACCAGCGGAGGGACCTACCCTTTGAACACTGAAGCTTTCTTT. Its translation: CATSGGTYPLNTEAFF.

The chain joins TRBV5-1 to TRBJ2-4, with 7 bases fitting TRBD2. J gave up 1 base and V 4 bases, and 17 bases lay outside the gene matches. The CDR3 is 19 amino acids. Germline CDR1 is SGHRS and CDR2 is YFSETQ. The CDR3 loop is CASSPGEGTYPSAKNIQYF. CDR3 DNA sequence: TGCGCCAGCAGCCCGGGGGAGGGAACGTACCCCTCCGCCAAAAACATTCAGTACTTC. Combining the CDR3 with reference TRBV5-1 and TRBJ2-4 gives the whole variable domain KAGVTQTPRYLIKTRGQQVTLSCSPISGHRSVSWYQQTPGQGLQFLFEYFSETQRNKGNFPGRFSGRQFSNSRSEMNVSTLELGDSALYLCASSPGEGTYPSAKNIQYFGAGTRLSVL.

The chain recombines TRBV5-5 with TRBJ2-2, with D uncertain. This CDR3 is built from 15 residues. The germline V and J ends were trimmed by 0 bases and 3 bases, with 9 bases remaining between them. Germline V gene sequence: CDR1 SGHKS, CDR2 YYEKEE (reference sequence). The CDR3 DNA follows: TGTGCCAGCAGCTTGGAACAGTTTTACACCGGGGAGCTGTTTTTT. Translation: CASSLEQFYTGELFF.

The V and J genes are TRBV5-4 and TRBJ1-1, with 8 bases fitting TRBD1. Germline V gives CDR1 SGHNT, CDR2 YYREEE (reference sequence). Trimming at V came to 10 bases and at J to 0 bases, leaving 5 bases not matched to a gene. The CDR3 sequence is 13 residues long. The CDR3 DNA follows: TGTGCCGGACGACAGGGGATGAACACTGAAGCTTTCTTT. Encoded protein: CAGRQGMNTEAFF. The full variable domain, rest sourced from reference TRBV5-4 and TRBJ1-1, is ETGVTQSPTHLIKTRGQQVTLRCSSQSGHNTVSWYQQALGQGPQFIFQYYREEENGRGNFPPRFSGLQFPNYSSELNVNALELDDSALYLCAGRQGMNTEAFFGQGTRLTVV.

The CDR3 nucleotides are TGTGCCAGCAGTGCTCAGGGTGACTACGAGCAGTACTTC. This encodes CASSAQGDYEQYF. The rearrangement joins TRBV2 to TRBJ2-7, with D possibly TRBD1 on 5 matching bases. The CDR3 runs 13 residues. Germline V gene data show CDR1 as SNHLY and CDR2 as FYNNEI. The V gene lost 4 bases and the J gene lost 3 bases, with 10 bases spanning the gap. Full variable domain (remainder filled in from reference TRBV2 and TRBJ2-7): EPEVTQTPSHQVTQMGQEVILRCVPISNHLYFYWYRQILGQKVEFLVSFYNNEISEKSEIFDDQFSVERPDGSNFTLKIRSTKLEDSAMYFCASSAQGDYEQYFGPGTRLTVT.

This clone is a singleton in its sample. This sequence joins TRBV6-5 and TRBJ2-6; D ambiguous. Trimming took 6 bases from V and 4 from J, leaving 13 bases between them. The length of the CDR3 is 15 residues. Germline CDR1 is MNHEY and CDR2 is SVGAGI. CDR3 sequence reads: CASSEILAGANVLTF. The CDR3 nucleotides are TGTGCCAGCAGCGAGATTCTGGCAGGGGCCAACGTCCTGACTTTC.